This T cell receptor (beta chain) was observed in a study of T-cell memory formation after mild COVID-19. A remark on this clonotype: Antigen specificity is unknown.

TCRdb recomputed calls from the 5' RACE reads with MiXCR, one row per CDR3 protein. The sample lists hundreds of thousands of distinct CDR3 sequences, less than 25% occurring once. Study outcomes and limitations: Some clones that responded were present in memory (sampled pre-infection), which suggests cross-reactive memory joined. Second-wave clones with a day 37 peak had unconfirmed SARS-CoV-2 specificity. Those CD4+ clones that contracted were mainly in CM and EM (CD8+ ones in EMRA).

Germline assignment: CDR1 MNHEY and CDR2 SVGAGI. Trimming shortened V by 5 bases and J by 2 bases, and 13 bases separated the two germline ends. This CDR3 comprises 14 residues. The sequence was obtained from an adult woman who had mild COVID-19 (a few samples of this study predate the infection). Cell type and time point are not known. V usage is TRBV6-5 and J usage is TRBJ2-7; the D gene is possibly TRBD2 (5 bases). Sequencing was performed on PBMCs or a T cell subset sorted from them (not recorded which). The DNA for the CDR3 is TGTGCCAGCAGTATCCGGGATCCGACCTACGAGCAGTACTTC. The encoded protein is CASSIRDPTYEQYF.